Here is one T cell receptor (beta chain) with its context. Self-reported history from a screening survey and questionnaire set each donor's cohort. These data are taken from a study of blood T cell repertoires in COVID-19. Overall study context: Both acute and convalescent COVID-19 samples were obtained from the United States, Italy and Spain.

The table came from immunoSEQ multiplex PCR; TCRdb's copy has only in-frame clones and leaves some out. Among roughly 300,000 clones, 80% to 95% were seen once, and the ten largest hold roughly 1.1%. The sequence came from a woman aged 25 to 45 who had recovered from COVID-19. The sample was PBMCs or T cells enriched from blood (not recorded which).

The CDR3 protein is CASSQEKGVNYGYTF. The CDR3 DNA follows: TGTGCCAGCAGCCAAGAAAAGGGGGTGAACTATGGCTACACCTTC. V gene TRBV4-2 combines with J gene TRBJ1-2, with D maybe TRBD1 (6 bases). CDR3 size: 15 residues. Germline CDR1 LGHNA, CDR2 YNFKEQ. V lost 0 bases to trimming and J lost 2 bases, with 10 bases between them.